This entry is about one T cell receptor beta chain. A library of TCRbeta sequences, prepared with unique molecular identifiers, was generated. Each CDR3 protein is one row after TCRdb ran MiXCR on the PCR reads. The sample includes approximately 350,000 distinct CDR3 sequences, around a tenth of them seen just once. The sample comes from a study of T-cell reconstitution after alpha-beta-depleted transplantation in children. V lost 5 bases to trimming and J lost 12 bases; unmatched junction nucleotides: 8. CDR3 length: 14 amino acids. The TCR sequence derives from a human donor who donated a stem cell graft to a child with acute lymphoblastic leukemia. The J gene is TRBJ2-7, the V gene TRBV12-3 or TRBV12-4; 15 positions match TRBD2. Sequencing was performed on PBMCs from the stem cell graft donor, taken from the stem cell graft. The CDR3 sequence is CASSLGLAGGPRYF. Written as DNA, the CDR3 is TGTGCCAGCAGTCTAGGACTAGCGGGAGGGCCTCGGTACTTC.